The clone carrying this T cell receptor (beta chain) was seen repeatedly, ten times or more. What it binds is not known. This sample is part of a study of identical twins. The study, taken as a whole, reports: The authors noted that invariant MAIT and iNKT cells could partly confound zero-insertion analyses.

Among all donors, each was a healthy Caucasian. V dropped 2 bases and J dropped 7 bases, with 13 bases sitting between them. This CDR3 is built from 14 residues. Per germline, CDR1 SGHRS and CDR2 YFSETQ. Template switching supplied a universal primer site; unique molecular identifiers were carried on the cDNA. TCRdb independently ran MiXCR on the 5' RACE reads; one entry per CDR3 protein. The repertoire includes approximately 500,000 distinct CDR3 sequences, over 12% of them detected once, and about 0.47% sits in the top ten. These data also featured in a second study, about yellow fever vaccine responses in identical twins. That work states: Twins' T cell vaccine responses reportedly looked partly convergent, partly personalized.

The clonotype originates from a woman aged 18-29 years in good health. Sequenced material: CD4+ T cells sorted from blood. The rearrangement links TRBV5-1 to TRBJ1-5; a possible D gene is TRBD1 (6 bases). The CDR3 here is CASSLGDIGQPQHF. CDR3 coding DNA: TGCGCCAGCAGCTTAGGGGACATAGGCCAGCCCCAGCATTTT.